What follows is one TCR beta chain and its context. These data come from a study of blood T cell repertoires in COVID-19. Study-level information: PBMCs, B-cell-depleted T cells, or T cells were the source of the cDNA or gDNA that made up the material.

V lost 2 bases to trimming and J lost 1 base; unmatched junction nucleotides: 4. The CDR3 runs 15 residues. Germline CDR1 and CDR2: SEHNR and FQNEAQ (reference sequence). Measured with immunoSEQ multiplex PCR; TCRdb has only the in-frame clones, and not every one. The sample holds more than 95,000 clones, around 81% seen once. What was sequenced was peripheral blood. This rearrangement joins TRBV7-9 to TRBJ1-1; 7 positions match TRBD1. The TCR was taken from a young man with COVID-19, enrolled during active disease. CDR3 sequence: CASSLSRGANTEAFF. DNA for the CDR3: TGTGCCAGCAGCTTATCCAGGGGGGCGAACACTGAAGCTTTCTTT.